Below, one T cell receptor beta chain is given with its context. In the PCR, 60 Vbeta and 13 Jbeta primers were used. Generated by immunoSEQ multiplex PCR, the TCRdb table keeps only in-frame clones and is missing some. In the table there are around 190,000 clones, 70% to 80% of which are singletons. This record belongs to a study of cytomegalovirus exposure and HLA in healthy donors. The V end lost 0 bases, the J end lost 0 bases, and 12 bases lay between the germline ends. Germline lookup yields CDR1 SGHAT and CDR2 FQNNGV. This CDR3 is 16 amino acids long. The receptor's source is a woman in her 30s in good health and CMV-seropositive. J is TRBJ2-7 and V is TRBV11-2; D perhaps matches TRBD1 (5 bases). The source material was PBMCs. CDR3 sequence: CASSLDRYGASYEQYF. CDR3 in DNA: TGTGCCAGCAGCTTAGACCGATATGGGGCCTCCTACGAGCAGTACTTC.